These 31 T cell receptor beta chains came from one sample sequenced in a study of cytotoxic CD8 clonotypes in ibrutinib-treated CLL. The method was immunoSEQ multiplex PCR; TCRdb's version includes in-frame clones alone and lacks a portion of them. The table lists roughly 250,000 clones, under 80% of them singletons, with roughly 15% in the top ten. Sequences were derived from PBMCs, sampled after 24 months of ibrutinib treatment. These receptors were taken from a human donor with chronic lymphocytic leukemia.

The chain has TRBV9 and TRBJ1-3; no clear D. This CDR3 has 16 residues. Trimming cost V 0 bases and J 2 bases, with 12 bases left between them. The germline V gene encodes CDR1 SGDLS and CDR2 YYNGEE. The CDR3 DNA follows: TGTGCCAGCAGCGTAGCCAGCCTCTCGACTGGAAACACCATATATTTT. It yields the protein CASSVASLSTGNTIYF.

This clone appeared a single time. The chain employs TRBV5-1 and TRBJ2-7; no clear D gene. The CDR3 covers 13 residues. The germline V and J ends were trimmed by 4 bases and 3 bases, with 11 bases remaining between them. Germline assignment: CDR1 SGHRS and CDR2 YFSETQ. This CDR3 is CASSPGPHYEQYF. The CDR3 DNA reads TGCGCCAGCAGCCCCGGTCCCCACTACGAGCAGTACTTC.

The genes are TRBV4-1 and TRBJ2-1; TRBD2 is a possible D gene (6 bases). This CDR3 is 14 amino acids long. Germline-derived CDR1 and CDR2 are MGHRA and YSYEKL. V was trimmed by 2 bases and J by 7 bases, leaving 12 bases between them. This CDR3 is CASSQSGLANEQFF. The CDR3 bases are TGCGCCAGCAGCCAATCGGGACTCGCTAATGAGCAGTTCTTC.

The rearrangement links TRBV27 to TRBJ1-1; D gene ambiguous. V was trimmed by 2 bases and J by 5 bases, leaving 9 bases between them. CDR3 size: 13 residues. In germline, CDR1 is MNHEY, CDR2 SMNVEV (reference sequence). The CDR3 sequence: CASSLRSWTEAFF. CDR3 DNA sequence: TGTGCCAGCAGTTTACGATCCTGGACTGAAGCTTTCTTT.

In its sample, this clone was seen a few times. The chain carries TRBV2 and TRBJ2-2; TRBD2 is a possible D gene (7 bases). The CDR3 runs to 15 residues. Trimming took off 8 bases at V and 6 bases at J, with 19 bases between the two ends. CDR1 and CDR2 (germline): SNHLY, FYNNEI. CDR3 loop: CASWGASGIPGELFF. Written as DNA, the CDR3 is TGTGCCAGCTGGGGGGCGAGCGGGATCCCCGGGGAGCTGTTTTTT.

The chain uses TRBV27 and TRBJ1-2; D is unclear. The germline V gene encodes CDR1 MNHEY and CDR2 SMNVEV (reference sequence). Between the trimmed V and J ends, which lost 5 bases and 4 bases, there was a span of 17 bases. This CDR3 has 15 amino acids. CDR3 sequence: CASSPTPSRFYGYTF. CDR3 sequence (DNA): TGTGCCAGCAGTCCTACTCCATCGAGATTCTATGGCTACACCTTC.

V gene TRBV29-1 combines with J gene TRBJ1-1; D ambiguous. V dropped 6 bases and J dropped 5 bases, with 7 bases sitting between them. The CDR3 length is 10 residues. Germline-derived CDR1 and CDR2 are SQVTM and ANQGSEA. DNA for the CDR3: TGCAGCGTATCCCAAACTGAAGCTTTCTTT. Protein product: CSVSQTEAFF.

The sample holds one count of this clone. This chain connects TRBV29-1 to TRBJ2-3; no reliable D call. CDR3 length: 15 amino acids. CDR1 and CDR2 (germline): SQVTM, ANQGSEA. V lost 2 bases and J lost 2, with 14 bases in between. The CDR3 loop reads CSVEMGGRNTDTQYF. CDR3 coding DNA: TGCAGCGTTGAAATGGGCGGCCGGAACACAGATACGCAGTATTTT.

The V and J genes are TRBV30 and TRBJ2-3; perhaps TRBD2 as D (5 bases). This CDR3 comprises 14 residues. Germline loops: CDR1 GTSNPN, CDR2 SVGIG (reference sequence). V gave up 1 base and J gave up 2 bases, with 10 bases separating them. Here the CDR3 DNA reads TGTGCCTGGAGTGGATACGGGAACACAGATACGCAGTATTTT. This encodes CAWSGYGNTDTQYF.

The CDR3 is CASSPGQFNEKLFF. For the CDR3, the DNA is TGTGCCAGCAGCCCGGGACAGTTTAATGAAAAACTGTTTTTT. This chain connects TRBV5-6 to TRBJ1-4, with 7 bases lining up with TRBD1. Trimming took 4 bases from V and 4 from J; bases not matched to a gene: 4. Germline loops: CDR1 SGHDT, CDR2 YYEEEE. The CDR3 runs 14 residues.

V gene TRBV29-1 combines with J gene TRBJ1-1, with D tentatively TRBD1 (5 bases). This CDR3 has 13 amino acids. CDR1 and CDR2 from the germline V gene are SQVTM and ANQGSEA. Trimming left V 4 bases short and J 4 bases short, with 13 bases between. The CDR3 nucleotides are TGCAGCGTTGGCGAAGGGGACGGCACTGAAGCTTTCTTT. As protein: CSVGEGDGTEAFF.

The rearrangement joins TRBV28 to TRBJ2-2; D not certain. Germline-derived CDR1 and CDR2 are MDHEN and SYDVKM. The V gene lost 2 bases and the J gene lost 1 base, with 5 bases spanning the gap. The CDR3 is made up of 14 amino acids. The CDR3 nucleotides read TGTGCCAGCAGTTTAAGCTGGAACACCGGGGAGCTGTTTTTT. Its translation is CASSLSWNTGELFF.

The gene calls are TRBV14 and TRBJ2-1; the match to TRBD2 covers 13 bases. Germline CDR1 and CDR2: SGHDN and FVKESK. The CDR3 runs to 16 residues. The junction had 7 bases not matched to a gene; V was cut back by 3 bases and J by 8 bases. As DNA, the CDR3 is TGTGCCAGCAGCCATGGACTAGCGGGAGCATATGATGAGCAGTTCTTC. This sequence encodes CASSHGLAGAYDEQFF. Filled out from reference TRBV14 and TRBJ2-1, the complete variable domain reads EAGVTQFPSHSVIEKGQTVTLRCDPISGHDNLYWYRRVMGKEIKFLLHFVKESKQDESGMPNNRFLAERTGGTYSTLKVQPAELEDSGVYFCASSHGLAGAYDEQFFGPGTRLTVL.

The V and J genes are TRBV29-1 and TRBJ2-7; D unresolved. CDR3 size: 11 residues. Germline CDR1 reads SQVTM; CDR2 reads ANQGSEA. V lost 4 bases and J 4 bases, leaving 8 bases between the germline ends. The chain's CDR3 is CSVGEVYEQYF. CDR3 DNA: TGCAGCGTTGGAGAGGTATACGAGCAGTACTTC.

The chain carries TRBV7-9 and TRBJ2-5; 9 positions match TRBD1. The J segment lost 3 bases and the V segment lost 5 bases, leaving 7 bases of the junction unmatched. Germline values: CDR1 SEHNR, CDR2 FQNEAQ (reference sequence). The CDR3 length is 15 residues. The CDR3 protein is CASSPRTGVEETQYF. In nucleotides, the CDR3 is TGTGCCAGCAGCCCGAGGACAGGGGTTGAAGAGACCCAGTACTTC.

This clone was found a few times. CDR3 coding DNA: TGTGCCAGCAGCTCCGCTACCCCACCCAGCAACGAGCAGTACTTC. Amino acid sequence: CASSSATPPSNEQYF. The V and J genes are TRBV7-6 and TRBJ2-7; D remains ambiguous. The ends were cut back, 4 bases at V and 5 bases at J, with 18 bases in the middle. CDR3 size: 15 residues. The germline gives CDR1 SGHVS, CDR2 FNYEAQ.

The rearrangement links TRBV6-6 to TRBJ2-7, with TRBD2 identical over 11 bases. Germline-derived CDR1 and CDR2 are MNHNY and SVGAGI (reference sequence). With 6 bases clipped from V and 6 bases from J, the junction kept 7 bases outside the gene matches. The CDR3 contains 14 residues. Here the CDR3 reads CASRLLAGAIEQYF. The CDR3 DNA follows: TGTGCCAGCAGACTACTAGCGGGAGCCATCGAGCAGTACTTC.

This clone was recorded a few times. V usage is TRBV6-5 and J usage is TRBJ1-2; 9 positions match TRBD1. CDR1 is MNHEY and CDR2 is SVGAGI in the germline V gene. V dropped 6 bases and J dropped 4; count of bases not matched to a gene: 6. CDR3 length equals 14 residues. In DNA form, the CDR3 reads TGTGCCAGCAGACCGGGACAGGGCTCCTATGGCTACACCTTC. Translation gives CASRPGQGSYGYTF.

The chain uses TRBV7-9 and TRBJ1-4; 8 nucleotides line up with TRBD1. The CDR3 runs to 14 residues. Germline loops: CDR1 SEHNR, CDR2 FQNEAQ (reference sequence). V lost 5 bases, J lost 10 bases, and 9 bases stayed unmatched. The DNA of the CDR3 is TGTGCCAGCAGCGCCTACAGGGGGTCGGGAAAACTGTTTTTT. As protein: CASSAYRGSGKLFF.

The genes are TRBV29-1 and TRBJ2-5; either TRBD1 or TRBD2 may fit D (6 bases each). Germline loops: CDR1 SQVTM, CDR2 ANQGSEA. The CDR3 sequence is 15 residues long. V was trimmed by 6 bases and J by 2 bases, leaving 19 bases between them. Here the CDR3 DNA reads TGCAGCGTGCCCAGAGGTGGGGGGCCACAAGAGACCCAGTACTTC. It is translated as CSVPRGGGPQETQYF.

The chain combines TRBV19 with TRBJ2-1; maybe TRBD1 (5 bases). The V end lost 4 bases, the J end lost 4 bases, and 11 bases lay between the germline ends. Germline lookup yields CDR1 LNHDA and CDR2 SQIVND (reference sequence). There are 14 residues in the CDR3. This CDR3 is CASSRTPTYNEQFF. Here the CDR3 DNA reads TGTGCCAGTAGTAGGACACCGACTTACAATGAGCAGTTCTTC. The entire variable domain, with the rest obtained from reference TRBV19 and TRBJ2-1, is as follows: DGGITQSPKYLFRKEGQNVTLSCEQNLNHDAMYWYRQDPGQGLRLIYYSQIVNDFQKGDIAEGYSVSREKKESFPLTVTSAQKNPTAFYLCASSRTPTYNEQFFGPGTRLTVL.

The gene calls are TRBV14 and TRBJ2-3; D unclear. Germline CDR1 reads SGHDN; CDR2 reads FVKESK. This CDR3 spans 13 amino acids. V was trimmed by 2 bases and J by 6 bases, leaving 9 bases between them. Written as DNA, the CDR3 is TGTGCCAGCAGCCAAAATGAGGACGATACGCAGTATTTT. It codes for CASSQNEDDTQYF.

The rearrangement links TRBV25-1 to TRBJ1-4; weak D call: TRBD1 (6 bases). The germline CDR1 and CDR2 sequences are MGHDK and SYGVNS. CDR3 length equals 16 residues. V was pared by 3 bases and J by 8 bases, with 19 bases between. The CDR3 nucleotides are TGTGCCAGCAGTGAGGTTGTCAGGGGCAAGGAAGAAAAACTGTTTTTT. Its translation: CASSEVVRGKEEKLFF.

The chain recombines TRBV6-5 with TRBJ1-1; D is undetermined. CDR1 is MNHEY and CDR2 is SVGAGI in the germline V gene. Trimming left V 11 bases short and J 4 bases short, with 20 bases between. This CDR3 is 14 amino acids long. CDR3 coding DNA: TGTGCCGCATCGAGGAGTACGGGGAGCACTGAAGCTTTCTTT. This gives the protein CAASRSTGSTEAFF.

The chain couples TRBV9 to TRBJ2-2; D gene unclear. This CDR3 has 15 amino acids. CDR1 SGDLS and CDR2 YYNGEE come from the germline V gene. Trimming stripped 0 bases from V and 6 bases from J, with 12 bases between. CDR3 protein: CASSVVYSLPGELFF. As DNA, the CDR3 is TGTGCCAGCAGCGTAGTATACTCGCTGCCCGGGGAGCTGTTTTTT. Combining the CDR3 with reference TRBV9 and TRBJ2-2 gives the whole variable domain DSGVTQTPKHLITATGQRVTLRCSPRSGDLSVYWYQQSLDQGLQFLIQYYNGEERAKGNILERFSAQQFPDLHSELNLSSLELGDSALYFCASSVVYSLPGELFFGEGSRLTVL.

The chain combines TRBV6-6 with TRBJ1-5; unclear D gene. V was cut by 6 bases and J by 2 bases, with 11 bases left in between. CDR1 is MNHNY and CDR2 is SVGAGI in the germline V gene (reference sequence). The CDR3 consists of 14 residues. CDR3 sequence (DNA): TGTGCCAGCAGCTACACGCAGGGCAATCAGCCCCAGCATTTT. Residues: CASSYTQGNQPQHF.

The gene calls are TRBV5-1 and TRBJ2-7, with 9 bases that match TRBD2. The CDR3 runs 18 residues. The J segment lost 1 base and the V segment lost 0 bases, leaving 11 bases of the junction unmatched. Germline loops: CDR1 SGHRS, CDR2 YFSETQ. CDR3 DNA sequence: TGCGCCAGCAGCTTGGTGCCCCCCCCTAGCGGGATATCCTACGAGCAGTACTTC. Protein sequence: CASSLVPPPSGISYEQYF.

This chain connects TRBV11-2 to TRBJ2-3; 8 positions agree with TRBD2. The germline CDR1 and CDR2 sequences are SGHAT and FQNNGV. CDR3 size: 18 residues. Germline trimming cut 4 bases from V and 2 bases from J; bases unmatched to any gene: 14. The DNA of the CDR3 is TGTGCCAGCAGCTCGGCCTCAACGGGGGGGCCGTACACAGATACGCAGTATTTT. Translated: CASSSASTGGPYTDTQYF.

This sequence joins TRBV28 and TRBJ2-7; 7 positions agree with TRBD2. Germline CDR1 and CDR2: MDHEN and SYDVKM. Unmatched junction bases numbered 8, after V lost 7 bases and J lost 2 bases. This CDR3 has 14 amino acids. CDR3: CASISAGTTYEQYF. The CDR3 bases are TGTGCCAGCATTTCAGCGGGAACTACCTACGAGCAGTACTTC.

This rearrangement joins TRBV11-3 to TRBJ2-1; 7 bases agree with TRBD2. This CDR3 is 14 amino acids long. CDR1 is SGHNT and CDR2 is YENEEA in the germline V gene. V lost 5 bases, J lost 4 bases, and 5 bases stayed unmatched. The DNA for the CDR3 is TGTGCCAGCAGCCTTAGCGGGTCATACAATGAGCAGTTCTTC. Translating gives CASSLSGSYNEQFF. Together with reference TRBV11-3 and TRBJ2-1, the CDR3 gives the full variable domain: EAGVVQSPRYKIIEKKQPVAFWCNPISGHNTLYWYLQNLGQGPELLIRYENEEAVDDSQLPKDRFSAERLKGVDSTLKIQPAELGDSAVYLCASSLSGSYNEQFFGPGTRLTVL.

This clone was counted once. The V call is TRBV23-1, the J call TRBJ1-4; D is perhaps TRBD1 (6 bases). TRBV23-1 is treated as an ORF (open reading frame) with a function not yet certain. The CDR3 extends over 18 amino acids. V lost 2 bases, J lost 4 bases, and 20 bases lay in between. The DNA of the CDR3 is TGCGCCAGCAGTCAAAGGGACATGTTCTGGGGGAATAATGAAAAACTGTTTTTT. Translated: CASSQRDMFWGNNEKLFF.